This TCR beta chain comes out of a study of T cell changes during pregnancy in multiple sclerosis. Profiling relied on immunoSEQ multiplex PCR, and the TCRdb table lists in-frame clones only, not all of them. Of around 34,000 clones listed, about 94% were seen once; the top ten hold roughly 0.4%. Germline V CDR1 and CDR2: SEHNR, FQNEAQ (reference sequence). This CDR3 region has 14 residues. V lost 1 base, J lost 8 bases, and 5 bases stayed unmatched. The chain recombines TRBV7-9 with TRBJ1-2, with TRBD1 matching 9 bases. The sequences come from CD4+ T cells from peripheral blood mononuclear cells, collected in the second trimester of pregnancy. This sequence was found in a female donor with multiple sclerosis, enrolled in a pregnancy study. The CDR3 sequence is CASSLGTGDQGYTF. The CDR3 DNA follows: TGTGCCAGCAGCTTAGGGACAGGGGATCAGGGCTACACCTTC.